Below are 14 T cell receptor beta chains sequenced from a single sample in a study of human T cells and chemical hapten exposure (dated by TCRdb to about 2021). This sample's time point label indicates: patch test 1, 2 weeks after DPC sensitization. The treatment or condition label here, explained by the study, means: therapeutic diphenylcyclopropenone sensitization with weekly scalp DPC. The library was built by means of RACE. Sequenced using a NextSeq 500. TCRdb reprocessing: public reads trimmed at Q25 with fastp, clones called with MiXCR, in-frame beta chains kept. CDR3 protein duplicates are merged, each entry listing the most common genes and DNA. Counted in this sample were roughly 45,000 distinct CDR3 sequences; 9.3% of them appeared once. The ten largest make up approximately 4.5% of the sample. The sample in question was whole blood, obtained in connection with sensitization to the hapten diphenylcyclopropenone (DPC). All receptors come from a woman aged 45 to 65 with alopecia areata. Some clones in this sample may be carry-over from other donors' samples.

This clonotype was counted ten times or more. The chain employs TRBV20-1 and TRBJ1-1; TRBD1 might be the D (5 bases). The CDR3 extends over 14 amino acids. The germline V and J ends were trimmed by 1 base and 2 bases, with 11 bases remaining between them. Per the germline V gene, CDR1 is DFQATT and CDR2 is SNEGSKA (reference sequence). The CDR3 DNA sequence: TGCAGTGCTAGAGCGGGGCTTCAAAACACTGAAGCTTTCTTT. It encodes CSARAGLQNTEAFF.

V gene TRBV5-5 combines with J gene TRBJ2-3, with D uncertain. CDR3 size: 15 residues. Trimming removed 0 bases at V and 2 bases at J, with 10 bases between. CDR1 is SGHKS and CDR2 is YYEKEE in the germline V gene (reference sequence). DNA for the CDR3: TGTGCCAGCAGCTTGGGTGCTAGACCCACAGATACGCAGTATTTT. Its protein product is CASSLGARPTDTQYF.

This clonotype was found a few times. V gene TRBV5-1 combines with J gene TRBJ2-1; the D is unclear. There are 13 residues in the CDR3. Germline-derived CDR1 and CDR2 are SGHRS and YFSETQ. The germline V and J ends were trimmed by 0 bases and 2 bases, with 3 bases remaining between them. The chain's CDR3 is CASSLVPYNEQFF. The CDR3 nucleotides are TGCGCCAGCAGCTTGGTACCCTACAATGAGCAGTTCTTC.

This clonotype has ten or more counts. J is TRBJ1-5 and V is TRBV3-1; D is ambiguous. CDR1 is LGHDT, CDR2 YNNKEL, per germline (reference sequence). The CDR3 extends over 14 amino acids. V lost 1 base and J lost 6, with 10 bases in between. This CDR3 reads CASSQGGRSQPQHF. As DNA, the CDR3 is TGTGCCAGCAGCCAAGGGGGAAGGAGTCAGCCCCAGCATTTT.

This rearrangement joins TRBV12-3 or TRBV12-4 to TRBJ1-5; D may be TRBD1 (6 bases). Trimming cost V 4 bases and J 2 bases, with 12 bases left between them. CDR3 length: 15 amino acids. DNA of the CDR3: TGTGCCAGCAGTTCTCAGGGGCAGGGCAATCAGCCCCAGCATTTT. Translated: CASSSQGQGNQPQHF.

This clonotype was recorded many times. The chain employs TRBV7-6 and TRBJ2-3; D possibly corresponds to TRBD2 (5 bases). Germline loops: CDR1 SGHVS, CDR2 FNYEAQ. The CDR3 spans 16 residues. V was trimmed by 5 bases and J by 6 bases, leaving 21 bases between them. In DNA form, the CDR3 reads TGTGCCAGCAGCCCCGGAGGTGGGAAGACCTCCGATACGCAGTATTTT. It yields the protein CASSPGGGKTSDTQYF. The entire variable domain, with the rest obtained from reference TRBV7-6 and TRBJ2-3, is as follows: GAGVSQSPRYKVTKRGQDVALRCDPISGHVSLYWYRQALGQGPEFLTYFNYEAQQDKSGLPNDRFSAERPEGSISTLTIQRTEQRDSAMYRCASSPGGGKTSDTQYFGPGTRLTVL.

This clonotype was observed at least ten times. V is TRBV29-1 and J is TRBJ2-7, with 10 nucleotides matching TRBD2. Per germline, CDR1 SQVTM and CDR2 ANQGSEA. V gave up 5 bases and J gave up 3 bases; unmatched junction bases: 4. The CDR3 sequence is 13 residues long. CDR3 region: CSVPGLADYEQYF. The DNA of the CDR3 is TGCAGCGTTCCCGGACTAGCGGACTACGAGCAGTACTTC.

This clonotype was picked up many times. The chain combines TRBV29-1 with TRBJ2-5; D is ambiguous. This CDR3 comprises 14 residues. With 4 bases removed from V and 5 bases from J, the gap between germline ends came to 17 bases. CDR1 and CDR2 (germline): SQVTM, ANQGSEA. The CDR3, as DNA: TGCAGCGTTGCCCTGTGGGCATTCAGGGAGACCCAGTACTTC. It translates to CSVALWAFRETQYF. The complete variable domain, with remaining parts taken from reference TRBV29-1 and TRBJ2-5, reads SAVISQKPSRDICQRGTSLTIQCQVDSQVTMMFWYRQQPGQSLTLIATANQGSEATYESGFVIDKFPISRPNLTFSTLTVSNMSPEDSSIYLCSVALWAFRETQYFGPGTRLLVL.

This clonotype has at least ten counts. The rearrangement joins TRBV12-3 or TRBV12-4 to TRBJ1-1; TRBD1 is a possible D gene (5 bases). This CDR3 is 17 amino acids long. Between the trimmed V and J ends, which lost 1 base and 1 base, there was a span of 16 bases. In DNA, the CDR3 is TGTGCCAGCAGTTTAGGGTCGACAGACATAAAGAACACTGAAGCTTTCTTT. Amino acids: CASSLGSTDIKNTEAFF.

This clonotype was observed at least ten times. Here the CDR3 reads CATAGTGGQAEAFF. CDR3 nucleotide sequence: TGTGCCACCGCCGGGACAGGGGGCCAAGCTGAAGCTTTCTTT. V usage is TRBV28 and J usage is TRBJ1-1, with 12 bases that match TRBD1. Losses at the gene ends were 10 bases for V and 6 bases for J; bases not matched to a gene: 9. This CDR3 has 14 residues. Per the germline V gene, CDR1 is MDHEN and CDR2 is SYDVKM.

This clonotype was counted ten times or more. This rearrangement joins TRBV5-1 to TRBJ2-1, with 10 bases aligning to TRBD1. The V segment lost 0 bases and the J segment 5 bases; nucleotides outside the gene matches: 11. Germline lookup yields CDR1 SGHRS and CDR2 YFSETQ. CDR3 size: 18 residues. CDR3 residues: CASSLAGRGQGDHNEQFF. The CDR3, as DNA: TGCGCCAGCAGCTTGGCCGGTCGTGGACAGGGGGACCACAATGAGCAGTTCTTC.

In its sample, this clonotype was seen many times. The genes are TRBV4-3 and TRBJ2-6, with D unclear. Per germline, CDR1 LGHNA and CDR2 YSLEER. This CDR3 is 18 amino acids long. Trimming left V 1 base short and J 0 bases short, with 13 bases between. CDR3 amino acids: CASSQVYGRRSGANVLTF. Here the CDR3 DNA reads TGCGCCAGCAGCCAAGTGTACGGTCGGCGCTCTGGGGCCAACGTCCTGACTTTC.

Notes on this clonotype: This may arise from a read error, as a much more abundant clone is one base away. The chain uses TRBV12-3 or TRBV12-4 and TRBJ1-2; TRBD1 is a possible D gene (6 bases). This CDR3 has 16 amino acids. Between the trimmed V and J ends, which lost 5 bases and 4 bases, there was a span of 20 bases. CDR3 DNA sequence: TGTGCCAGCAGTCCTCACACAGGGATCGAGGTCTATGGCTACACCTTC. It yields the protein CASSPHTGIEVYGYTF.

This clonotype was detected many times. The chain couples TRBV7-2 to TRBJ2-7; 7 bases line up with TRBD1. The CDR3 covers 14 residues. Losses at the gene ends were 5 bases for V and 3 bases for J; bases not matched to a gene: 7. The germline V gene encodes CDR1 SGHTA and CDR2 FQGNSA. Here the CDR3 DNA reads TGTGCCAGCAGCCCAAGGACAGGTCTCTACGAGCAGTACTTC. This sequence encodes CASSPRTGLYEQYF.